This T cell receptor (beta chain) was sequenced for a study of blood T cell repertoires in COVID-19. Study background: Italy, Spain and the United States were the sources of the convalescent and acute COVID-19 samples. Nucleic acid was either cDNA or gDNA, and it came from T cells, B-cell-depleted T cells, or PBMCs.

Germline CDR1 MNHEY, CDR2 SVGAGI. The CDR3 totals 13 residues. Trimming took 5 bases from V and 4 from J, leaving 11 bases between them. Per the original methods: Nucleated cell counts were estimated from reference gene primer amplification. Clones were sequenced by immunoSEQ multiplex PCR, and TCRdb holds only the in-frame ones, with some missing. The V and J calls and clone size are taken from that table; D and trimming were inferred from the DNA. Seen here are 150,000 to 200,000 clones, approximately 83% observed once, and the top ten hold over 2.5%. Source material: peripheral blood. The chain combines TRBV6-5 with TRBJ1-2; possible D gene TRBD1, 6 bases. This sequence was found in a human donor with acute or convalescent COVID-19. The donor label of this sample is uncertain. The CDR3 sequence is CASSPTGLYGYTF. The CDR3 DNA reads TGTGCCAGCAGTCCTACAGGGCTCTATGGCTACACCTTC.